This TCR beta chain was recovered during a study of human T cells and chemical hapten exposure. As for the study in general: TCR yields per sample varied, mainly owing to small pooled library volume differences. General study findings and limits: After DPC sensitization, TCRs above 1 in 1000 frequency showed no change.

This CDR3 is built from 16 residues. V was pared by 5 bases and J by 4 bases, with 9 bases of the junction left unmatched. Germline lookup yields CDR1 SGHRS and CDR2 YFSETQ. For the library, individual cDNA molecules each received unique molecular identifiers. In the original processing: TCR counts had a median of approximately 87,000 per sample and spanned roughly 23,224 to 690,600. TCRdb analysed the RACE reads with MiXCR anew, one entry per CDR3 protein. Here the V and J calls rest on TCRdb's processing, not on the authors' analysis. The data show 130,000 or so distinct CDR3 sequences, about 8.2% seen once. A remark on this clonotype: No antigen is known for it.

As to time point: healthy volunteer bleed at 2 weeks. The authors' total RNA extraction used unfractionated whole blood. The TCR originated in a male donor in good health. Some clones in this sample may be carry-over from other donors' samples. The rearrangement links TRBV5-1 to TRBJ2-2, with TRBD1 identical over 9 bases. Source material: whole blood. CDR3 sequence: CASRLTGGAGTGELFF. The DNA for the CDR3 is TGCGCCAGCAGATTAACAGGGGGCGCGGGCACCGGGGAGCTGTTTTTT.